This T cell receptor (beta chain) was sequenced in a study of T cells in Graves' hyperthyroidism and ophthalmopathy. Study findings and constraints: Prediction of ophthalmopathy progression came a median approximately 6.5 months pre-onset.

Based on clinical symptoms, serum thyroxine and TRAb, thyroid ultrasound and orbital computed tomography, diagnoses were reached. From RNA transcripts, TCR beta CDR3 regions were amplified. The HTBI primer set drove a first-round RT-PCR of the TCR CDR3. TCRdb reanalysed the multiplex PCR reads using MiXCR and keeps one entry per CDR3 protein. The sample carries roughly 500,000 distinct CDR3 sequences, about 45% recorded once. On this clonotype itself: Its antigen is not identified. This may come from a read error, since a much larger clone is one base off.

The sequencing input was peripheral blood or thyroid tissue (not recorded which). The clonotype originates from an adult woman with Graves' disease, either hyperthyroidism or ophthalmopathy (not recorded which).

DNA of the CDR3: TGTGCCATCAGTGATAGTGGGCGCTACGAGCAGTACTTC. Its translation: CAISDSGRYEQYF. The chain links TRBV10-3 to TRBJ2-7; D gene unclear. CDR1 is ENHRY, CDR2 SYGVKD, per germline. CDR3 length equals 13 residues. V gave up 3 bases and J gave up 3 bases, with 9 bases separating them.